This entry describes one T cell receptor (beta chain). Its antigen is unidentified. The sample comes from a study of CD8+ T cells in alopecia areata. Study details: Twice a day, 5 to 10 mg of oral tofacitinib was administered to treated patients. Whole-study results and caveats: Clonality was higher in lesional than normal scalp, especially in alopecia totalis/universalis. Between patients, shared TCR sequences were less clear than in mice. This was possibly due in part to HLA diversity in the patient population. Among the 100 top clones, expanded CD8+ clones, like scalp clonality, were significantly decreased by tofacitinib.

This CDR3 spans 15 amino acids. V lost 10 bases and J lost 7; bases outside the gene matches: 16. Per germline, CDR1 ENHRY and CDR2 SYGVKD. Extracted RNA was reverse transcribed into cDNA, the sequencing template. Repertoires were generated with immunoSEQ multiplex PCR, while TCRdb's copy carries only in-frame clones and drops some. The sample holds 250,000 to 350,000 clones, roughly 63% seen once. Regarding treatment: oral pan-JAK inhibitor, 5-10 mg twice daily. This TCR was recovered from a human donor with alopecia areata. This sequence joins TRBV10-3 and TRBJ2-5; TRBD2 matches at 9 bases. Source: CD4+ T cells sorted from blood, taken around week 54, from a patient treated with tofacitinib. The CDR3 sequence: CATTDSSGVMGTQYF. CDR3 sequence (DNA): TGTGCCACCACGGACTCTAGCGGGGTCATGGGGACCCAGTACTTC.